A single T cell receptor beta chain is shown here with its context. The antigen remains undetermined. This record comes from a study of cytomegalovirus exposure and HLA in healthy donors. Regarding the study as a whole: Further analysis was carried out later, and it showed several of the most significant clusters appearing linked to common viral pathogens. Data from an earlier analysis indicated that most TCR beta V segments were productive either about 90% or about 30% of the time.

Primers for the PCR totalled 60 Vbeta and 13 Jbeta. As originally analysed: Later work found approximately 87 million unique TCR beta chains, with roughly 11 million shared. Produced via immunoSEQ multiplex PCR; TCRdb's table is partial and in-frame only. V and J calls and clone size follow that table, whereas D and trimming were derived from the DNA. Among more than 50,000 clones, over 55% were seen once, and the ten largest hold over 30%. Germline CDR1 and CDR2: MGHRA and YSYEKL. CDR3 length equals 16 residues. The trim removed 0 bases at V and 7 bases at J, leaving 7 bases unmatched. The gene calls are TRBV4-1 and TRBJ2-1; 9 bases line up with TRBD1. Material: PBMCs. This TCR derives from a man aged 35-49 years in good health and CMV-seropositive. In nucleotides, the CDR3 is TGCGCCAGCAGCCAAGATCAGGGACAGGGTAGGAATGAGCAGTTCTTC. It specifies CASSQDQGQGRNEQFF.